A single sample gave rise to the 12 T cell receptor beta chains below, sequenced in a study of shared clonotypes between healthy human individuals. Data came from immunoSEQ multiplex PCR; TCRdb stores just in-frame clones and leaves some out. The repertoire includes 2 million to 2.5 million clones, roughly 95% of them detected once, and roughly 0.13% sits in the top ten. The sequenced material came from naive CD4+ T cells sorted from blood. Subset meaning: CD45RA+ positively selected. These receptors were obtained from a man aged 18-30 years in good health.

The chain links TRBV30 to TRBJ2-1; no reliable D call. Per the germline V gene, CDR1 is GTSNPN and CDR2 is SVGIG (reference sequence). This CDR3 is 12 amino acids long. The V end was cut by 3 bases, the J end by 9 bases, with 12 bases between. The CDR3: CAWSDRGPEQFF. CDR3 nucleotides: TGTGCCTGGAGCGACCGCGGTCCTGAGCAGTTCTTC.

The genes are TRBV27 and TRBJ1-6, with D unclear. Germline CDR1 reads MNHEY; CDR2 reads SMNVEV (reference sequence). This CDR3 is 14 amino acids long. Trimming removed 6 bases from V and 3 bases from J, with 9 bases in between. The DNA for the CDR3 is TGTGCCAGCAGGAGACTTGACTATAATTCACCCCTCCACTTT. This encodes CASRRLDYNSPLHF.

The chain employs TRBV5-1 and TRBJ2-5, with TRBD1 identical over 10 bases. This CDR3 region has 14 residues. Looked up from germline, CDR1 is SGHRS and CDR2 is YFSETQ. J gave up 5 bases and V 6 bases, and 7 bases lay outside the gene matches. In nucleotides, the CDR3 is TGCGCCAGCACCCTGGGACAGGGGCGTGAGACCCAGTACTTC. It is translated as CASTLGQGRETQYF.

CDR3 nucleotide sequence: TGTGCCAGCAGCATTGGCAGGGGGCAAGATGGCTACACCTTC. Translated, it gives CASSIGRGQDGYTF. This chain uses TRBV5-4 with TRBJ1-2; 8 positions match TRBD1. The germline V gene has CDR1 SGHNT and CDR2 YYREEE (reference sequence). The CDR3 sequence is 14 residues long. Unmatched junction bases numbered 8, after V lost 4 bases and J lost 6 bases.

V is TRBV10-3 and J is TRBJ2-7; D is tentatively TRBD1 or TRBD2 (5 bases each). The V end lost 10 bases, the J end lost 3 bases, and 10 bases lay between the germline ends. CDR3 size: 11 residues. In germline, CDR1 is ENHRY, CDR2 SYGVKD. CDR3 nucleotides: TGTGCCACCCAGGGAGTCTACGAGCAGTACTTC. This encodes CATQGVYEQYF.

With regard to this clone: The same CDR3 can be traced to other DNA sequences in this sample. The CDR3 region is CASSYTSGPSYEQYF. CDR3 coding DNA: TGTGCCAGCAGTTACACTAGCGGACCCTCCTACGAGCAGTACTTC. V usage is TRBV6-5 and J usage is TRBJ2-7, with 8 bases lining up with TRBD2. Germline V gives CDR1 MNHEY, CDR2 SVGAGI. The ends lost 2 bases at V and 0 bases at J; junction bases unmatched: 3. This CDR3 is 15 amino acids long.

The chain uses TRBV5-1 and TRBJ2-5; D is unclear. V lost 6 bases to trimming and J lost 4 bases, with 7 bases between them. Germline V gene lookup returns CDR1 SGHRS and CDR2 YFSETQ. This CDR3 is 11 amino acids long. For the CDR3, the DNA is TGCGCCAGCAATACGGGAGAGACCCAGTACTTC. Translating it yields CASNTGETQYF.

The V call is TRBV7-9, the J call TRBJ1-6, with D uncertain. Germline CDR1 SEHNR, CDR2 FQNEAQ (reference sequence). CDR3 size: 10 residues. The germline V and J ends were trimmed by 2 bases and 10 bases, with 0 bases remaining between them. Here the CDR3 DNA reads TGTGCCAGCAGCTTATCACCCCTCCACTTT. This codes for CASSLSPLHF.

The chain carries TRBV27 and TRBJ1-6, with D uncertain. Trimming took off 0 bases at V and 7 bases at J, with 13 bases between the two ends. CDR3 size: 16 residues. The germline V gene encodes CDR1 MNHEY and CDR2 SMNVEV (reference sequence). This chain's CDR3 is CASSLSYGPINSPLHF. The DNA of the CDR3 is TGTGCCAGCAGTTTATCGTATGGACCAATAAATTCACCCCTCCACTTT.

The chain has TRBV27 and TRBJ2-7; D not certain. CDR3 length equals 15 residues. V shed 2 bases and J shed 3 bases, with 14 bases lying between them. In germline, CDR1 is MNHEY, CDR2 SMNVEV (reference sequence). The CDR3 DNA reads as TGTGCCAGCAGTTTAAAGGTTGGACCCATCTACGAGCAGTACTTC. This gives the protein CASSLKVGPIYEQYF.

As to this clone: Other DNA sequences within the sample encode an identical CDR3. This chain connects TRBV6-1 to TRBJ2-7; D ambiguous. CDR3 length equals 11 residues. In germline, CDR1 is MNHNS, CDR2 SASEGT. With 5 bases removed from V and 1 base from J, the gap between germline ends came to 3 bases. The CDR3 sequence: CASSPSYEQYF. CDR3 coding DNA: TGTGCCAGCAGTCCTTCCTACGAGCAGTACTTC.

The chain has TRBV6-4 and TRBJ1-6; D may be TRBD1 (6 bases). CDR1 is MRHNA and CDR2 is SNTAGT in the germline V gene. There are 15 residues in the CDR3. V was pared by 3 bases and J by 5 bases, with 11 bases between. CDR3 coding DNA: TGTGCCAGCAGTGAACTACAGGGCAATAATTCACCCCTCCACTTT. Its translation is CASSELQGNNSPLHF.